This T cell receptor beta chain originates from a study of blood T cells in healthy people across ages. Through a sample-barcoded 5' primer and a J-beta primer mix, a second PCR was run for roughly 7 to 12 cycles. TCRdb reprocessed the 5' RACE reads with MiXCR, giving one entry per CDR3 protein. The sample has some 800,000 distinct CDR3 sequences; around 25% are singletons. Germline values: CDR1 SEHNR, CDR2 FQNEAQ (reference sequence). This CDR3 is 16 amino acids long. V was pared by 5 bases and J by 2 bases, with 8 bases of the junction left unmatched. These data also formed part of another study, on T cells of mothers and their children. That work contributes: Sample barcodes plus 2-4 random nucleotides came from the M1S primer.

The receptor was isolated from a boy younger than 18 in good health. The V gene is TRBV7-9, the J gene TRBJ1-4; 7 positions agree with TRBD1. The sample was blood. The CDR3 coding sequence is TGTGCCAGCAGCCGTACCCTGGGACAGACTAATGAAAAACTGTTTTTT. It translates to CASSRTLGQTNEKLFF.